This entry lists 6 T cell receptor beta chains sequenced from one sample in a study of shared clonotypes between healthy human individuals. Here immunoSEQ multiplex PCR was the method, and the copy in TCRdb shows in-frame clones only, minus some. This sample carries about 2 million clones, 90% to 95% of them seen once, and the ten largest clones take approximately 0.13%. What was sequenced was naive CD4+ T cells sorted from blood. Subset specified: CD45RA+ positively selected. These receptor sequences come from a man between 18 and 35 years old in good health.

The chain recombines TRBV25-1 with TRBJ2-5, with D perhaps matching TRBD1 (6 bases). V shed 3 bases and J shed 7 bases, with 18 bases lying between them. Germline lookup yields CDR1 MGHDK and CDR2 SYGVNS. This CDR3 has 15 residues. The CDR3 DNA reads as TGTGCCAGCAGTGACTCACAGGGTATGGCGGGGACCCAGTACTTC. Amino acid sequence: CASSDSQGMAGTQYF.

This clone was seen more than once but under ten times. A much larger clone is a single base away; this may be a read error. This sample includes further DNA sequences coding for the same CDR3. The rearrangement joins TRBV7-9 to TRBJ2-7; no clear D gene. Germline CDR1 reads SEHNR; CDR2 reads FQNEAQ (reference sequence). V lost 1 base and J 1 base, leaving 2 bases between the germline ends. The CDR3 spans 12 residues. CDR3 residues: CASSLGSYEQYF. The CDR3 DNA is TGTGCCAGCAGCTTAGGGTCCTACGAGCAGTACTTC. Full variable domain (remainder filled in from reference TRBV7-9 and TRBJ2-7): DTGVSQNPRHKITKRGQNVTFRCDPISEHNRLYWYRQTLGQGPEFLTYFQNEAQLEKSRLLSDRFSAERPKGSFSTLEIQRTEQGDSAMYLCASSLGSYEQYFGPGTRLTVT.

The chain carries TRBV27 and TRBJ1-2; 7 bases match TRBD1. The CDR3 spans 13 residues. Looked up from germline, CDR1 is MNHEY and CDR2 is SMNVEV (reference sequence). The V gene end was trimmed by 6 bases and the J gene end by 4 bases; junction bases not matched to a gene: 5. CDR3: CASREQGSYGYTF. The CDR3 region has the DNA TGTGCCAGCAGGGAACAGGGGAGCTATGGCTACACCTTC.

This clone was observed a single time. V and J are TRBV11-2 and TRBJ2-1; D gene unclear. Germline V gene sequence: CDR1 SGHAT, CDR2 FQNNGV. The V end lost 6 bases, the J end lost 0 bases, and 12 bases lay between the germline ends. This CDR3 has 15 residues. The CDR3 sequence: CASRVYRSSYNEQFF. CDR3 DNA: TGTGCCAGCAGAGTCTATCGGAGCTCCTACAATGAGCAGTTCTTC. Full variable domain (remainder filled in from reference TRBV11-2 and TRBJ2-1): EAGVAQSPRYKIIEKRQSVAFWCNPISGHATLYWYQQILGQGPKLLIQFQNNGVVDDSQLPKDRFSAERLKGVDSTLKIQPAKLEDSAVYLCASRVYRSSYNEQFFGPGTRLTVL.

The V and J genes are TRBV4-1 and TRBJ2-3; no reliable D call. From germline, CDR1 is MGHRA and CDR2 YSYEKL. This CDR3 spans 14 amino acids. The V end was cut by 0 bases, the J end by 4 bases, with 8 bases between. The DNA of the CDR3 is TGCGCCAGCAGCCAAGATTCGATTCCAGATACGCAGTATTTT. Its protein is CASSQDSIPDTQYF.

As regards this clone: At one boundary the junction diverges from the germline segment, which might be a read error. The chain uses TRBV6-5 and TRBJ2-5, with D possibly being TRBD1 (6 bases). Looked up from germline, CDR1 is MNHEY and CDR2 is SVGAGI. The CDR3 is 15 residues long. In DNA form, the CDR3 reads TGTGCCAGCAGTTCCGGACAGACGTACCAGGAGACCCAGTACTTC. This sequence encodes CASSSGQTYQETQYF.